Below, 15 T cell receptor beta chains from the same sample are listed, as sequenced in a study of long-term antiretroviral therapy in people with HIV. It was version v3.0 of the immunoSEQ assay that was run at survey level. Sequencing used immunoSEQ multiplex PCR; TCRdb keeps in-frame clones, though not all of them. The sample shows 14,000 or so clones, 77% of them seen only once. The source material was unsorted PBMCs, sampled 1.3 years before starting antiretroviral therapy. Receptors were obtained from a man aged 35-49 years with HIV.

In this sample, this clone turned up a few times. The rearrangement joins TRBV6-5 to TRBJ2-7; 13 nucleotides line up with TRBD2. With V trimmed by 4 bases and J by 3 bases, 3 bases remained unmatched. The CDR3 consists of 15 residues. The germline V gene encodes CDR1 MNHEY and CDR2 SVGAGI. The CDR3 loop reads CASSLGTSGDYEQYF. CDR3 nucleotide sequence: TGTGCCAGCAGTTTAGGGACTAGCGGGGACTACGAGCAGTACTTC.

The CDR3 DNA reads as TGTGCCAGCAGCTTGGGGGATCAGCCCCAGCATTTT. Its protein is CASSLGDQPQHF. The chain joins TRBV5-5 to TRBJ1-5; D unclear. Germline V lookup: CDR1 SGHKS, CDR2 YYEKEE (reference sequence). This CDR3 contains 12 residues. The germline V and J ends were trimmed by 0 bases and 5 bases, with 3 bases remaining between them.

This chain uses TRBV9 with TRBJ1-3; the match to TRBD1 covers 7 bases. The germline gives CDR1 SGDLS, CDR2 YYNGEE. CDR3 length equals 16 residues. J gave up 0 bases and V 4 bases, and 7 bases lay outside the gene matches. CDR3 amino acids: CASSPRQGASGNTIYF. CDR3 DNA: TGTGCCAGCAGCCCTAGACAGGGTGCCTCTGGAAACACCATATATTTT.

This chain links TRBV6-1 with TRBJ1-1; no firm D call. The V end was cut by 3 bases, the J end by 0 bases, with 5 bases between. The CDR3 is 13 residues long. Germline V gene lookup returns CDR1 MNHNS and CDR2 SASEGT. CDR3 sequence (DNA): TGTGCCAGCAGTGATGAACTGAACACTGAAGCTTTCTTT. Translating gives CASSDELNTEAFF.

The chain joins TRBV5-6 to TRBJ1-1; 7 bases agree with TRBD1. J lost 5 bases, V lost 3 bases, and 7 bases had no gene match. Germline CDR1 reads SGHDT; CDR2 reads YYEEEE. The CDR3 is 14 residues long. DNA of the CDR3: TGTGCCAGCAGCTCGACAGGGCTAGGGACTGAAGCTTTCTTT. Its translation is CASSSTGLGTEAFF.

The genes are TRBV9 and TRBJ1-4; 7 positions agree with TRBD1. CDR1 is SGDLS and CDR2 is YYNGEE in the germline V gene. With V trimmed by 2 bases and J by 6 bases, 7 bases remained unmatched. The CDR3 spans 15 residues. The DNA for the CDR3 is TGTGCCAGCAGCGTTGGACAGGACCAGGATGAAAAACTGTTTTTT. Translated: CASSVGQDQDEKLFF.

V gene TRBV7-2 combines with J gene TRBJ1-5, with D possibly being TRBD1 (6 bases). Looked up from germline, CDR1 is SGHTA and CDR2 is FQGNSA. This CDR3 contains 16 residues. V lost 4 bases and J lost 3, with 16 bases in between. CDR3 residues: CASSSSAGHVNQPQHF. Here the CDR3 DNA reads TGTGCCAGCAGCTCCAGTGCGGGACACGTCAATCAGCCCCAGCATTTT.

This clone was seen just once. The V and J genes are TRBV2 and TRBJ1-5; D ambiguous. The ends were cut back, 6 bases at V and 5 bases at J, with 11 bases in the middle. Germline V gene lookup returns CDR1 SNHLY and CDR2 FYNNEI. This CDR3 is 13 amino acids long. The CDR3 DNA follows: TGTGCCAGCAGCGCTGGTTTTGATCAGCCCCAGCATTTT. This encodes CASSAGFDQPQHF.

This clone turned up a few times. The chain combines TRBV7-3 with TRBJ2-3; 7 bases agree with TRBD1. The V gene end was trimmed by 3 bases and the J gene end by 5 bases; junction bases not matched to a gene: 11. Germline CDR1 reads SGHTA; CDR2 reads FQGTGA. This CDR3 comprises 16 residues. The DNA of the CDR3 is TGTGCCAGCAGCTTTCAGGGCCAGGGGGTGGGAGATACGCAGTATTTT. This encodes CASSFQGQGVGDTQYF.

The chain combines TRBV7-9 with TRBJ2-7; TRBD1 or TRBD2 may be the D gene (5 bases each). Between the trimmed V and J ends, which lost 7 bases and 0 bases, there was a span of 13 bases. The CDR3 has 14 residues. Germline-derived CDR1 and CDR2 are SEHNR and FQNEAQ (reference sequence). The DNA of the CDR3 is TGTGCCAGCACACGATGGGACGGCTCCTACGAGCAGTACTTC. Its protein is CASTRWDGSYEQYF.

V and J are TRBV23-1 and TRBJ2-3; 8 bases are a match to TRBD2. TRBV23-1 carries the ORF label, with uncertain function. The V gene end was trimmed by 2 bases and the J gene end by 2 bases; junction bases not matched to a gene: 9. This CDR3 contains 17 residues. As DNA, the CDR3 is TGCGCCAGCAGTCAAGGGCCCAGCGGGGGTTTCACAGATACGCAGTATTTT. Its translation: CASSQGPSGGFTDTQYF.

The chain couples TRBV5-1 to TRBJ1-1; D is perhaps TRBD1 (5 bases). V lost 0 bases and J 5 bases, leaving 14 bases between the germline ends. The CDR3 contains 15 residues. Looked up from germline, CDR1 is SGHRS and CDR2 is YFSETQ. CDR3 residues: CASSLGRLGETEAFF. The CDR3, as DNA: TGCGCCAGCAGCTTGGGACGTTTAGGGGAGACTGAAGCTTTCTTT.

As for this clone: One end of the junction does not line up with germline, which may come from a read error. This rearrangement joins TRBV2 to TRBJ1-5; perhaps TRBD1 as D (5 bases). The germline CDR1 and CDR2 sequences are SNHLY and FYNNEI. The CDR3 extends over 15 amino acids. CDR3: CASREGHPGSQPQHF. The CDR3 DNA reads TGTGCCAGCAGGGAAGGACACCCGGGAAGTCAGCCCCAGCATTTT. Full variable domain (rest looked up from reference TRBV2 and TRBJ1-5): EPEVTQTPSHQVTQMGQEVILRCVPISNHLYFYWYRQILGQKVEFLVSFYNNEISEKSEIFDDQFSVERPDGSNFTLKIRSTKLEDSAMYFCASREGHPGSQPQHFGDGTRLSIL.

This clone rates as medium-sized (0.01 to 0.1%). The genes are TRBV7-9 and TRBJ2-7; D unresolved. CDR3 length equals 13 residues. V was trimmed by 3 bases and J by 3 bases, leaving 9 bases between them. Germline V gene lookup returns CDR1 SEHNR and CDR2 FQNEAQ (reference sequence). The CDR3 nucleotides read TGTGCCAGCAGCTTTGGACCGTACTACGAGCAGTACTTC. Amino acids: CASSFGPYYEQYF.

In its sample, this clone is medium-sized (0.01 to 0.1%). The chain is built from TRBV6-5 and TRBJ1-3; TRBD1 is a possible D gene (5 bases). Deletions cut 2 bases from V and 0 bases from J, with 8 bases between. The CDR3 length is 15 residues. CDR1 is MNHEY, CDR2 SVGAGI, per germline. CDR3 in amino acids: CASSYQGYSGNTIYF. DNA for the CDR3: TGTGCCAGCAGTTACCAGGGTTACTCTGGAAACACCATATATTTT.